The source of this TCR beta chain is a study of blood T cell repertoires in COVID-19. Study in general: The United States, Italy and Spain supplied acute and convalescent COVID-19 samples. Nucleic acid was either cDNA or gDNA, and it came from T cells, B-cell-depleted T cells, or PBMCs.

The CDR3 totals 14 residues. CDR1 and CDR2 from the germline V gene are MNHEY and SMNVEV (reference sequence). V gave up 3 bases and J gave up 0 bases, with 9 bases separating them. Enrollment of patients from Seattle took place during active infection, with longitudinal follow-up. In the authors' methods: Cell counts per sample came from amplifying reference gene primers. Sequencing used immunoSEQ multiplex PCR; TCRdb keeps in-frame clones, though not all of them. V and J calls and clone size are as listed in that table; D and trimming were resolved from the DNA. The sample lists hundreds of thousands of clones; 75% to 90% were seen once.

The sample comprised peripheral blood. The source is an older woman with COVID-19, enrolled during active disease. The chain is built from TRBV27 and TRBJ2-7; D possibly corresponds to TRBD1 (5 bases). The CDR3 loop reads CASSLGRLSYEQYF. The DNA for the CDR3 is TGTGCCAGCAGTTTGGGGCGCCTCTCCTACGAGCAGTACTTC.